Listed here is a single T cell receptor beta chain. The antigen is unknown. The primer mix had 60 Vbeta and 13 Jbeta primers. Per the study methods: An analysis performed later counted around 80 million unique TCR beta chains (approximately 10 million of them shared). The assay was immunoSEQ multiplex PCR, and TCRdb's table has in-frame clones only and misses some. V, J and clone size reflect that table, while D and trimming were determined from the DNA. The data contain more than 80,000 clones, 78% of them singletons. This record comes from a study of cytomegalovirus exposure and HLA in healthy donors. The germline CDR1 and CDR2 sequences are MGHDK and SYGVNS. This CDR3 is 16 amino acids long. The V gene end was trimmed by 2 bases and the J gene end by 3 bases; junction bases not matched to a gene: 7. Study-wide points: Several V segments, TRBV6-2 and TRBV6-3 among them, could not be told apart and were dropped. Later work found most CMV-associated TCR beta chains apparently HLA-restricted. Later on, a genetic analysis was performed. It linked a missense variant in DCLRE1C with V- and J-gene trimming of TCR beta.

Sequenced input: PBMCs. The sequence was obtained from a woman aged 40-49 years in good health and CMV-seropositive. The chain employs TRBV25-1 and TRBJ1-5, with 7 bases aligning to TRBD1. CDR3 protein: CASSEVGDSNNQPQHF. CDR3 in DNA: TGTGCCAGCAGTGAAGTAGGGGACAGCAACAATCAGCCCCAGCATTTT.